The subject of this entry is one TCR beta chain. TCRdb's table, derived via immunoSEQ multiplex PCR, lists solely in-frame clones and lacks some. Found here are around 65,000 clones, roughly 86% of them singletons; the top ten hold about 1.8%. The ends were cut back, 6 bases at V and 6 bases at J, with 12 bases in the middle. Germline assignment: CDR1 MNHNS and CDR2 SASEGT. The length of the CDR3 is 12 residues. This sample is drawn from a study of T cell changes during pregnancy in multiple sclerosis. This TCR came from a female donor with multiple sclerosis, enrolled in a pregnancy study. The sample was peripheral blood, taken in the first trimester of pregnancy. The genes are TRBV6-1 and TRBJ2-7, with D possibly matching TRBD2 (6 bases). The CDR3 nucleotides read TGTGCCAGCAGGGAGGGTAGCCTCGAGCAGTACTTC. Protein product: CASREGSLEQYF.